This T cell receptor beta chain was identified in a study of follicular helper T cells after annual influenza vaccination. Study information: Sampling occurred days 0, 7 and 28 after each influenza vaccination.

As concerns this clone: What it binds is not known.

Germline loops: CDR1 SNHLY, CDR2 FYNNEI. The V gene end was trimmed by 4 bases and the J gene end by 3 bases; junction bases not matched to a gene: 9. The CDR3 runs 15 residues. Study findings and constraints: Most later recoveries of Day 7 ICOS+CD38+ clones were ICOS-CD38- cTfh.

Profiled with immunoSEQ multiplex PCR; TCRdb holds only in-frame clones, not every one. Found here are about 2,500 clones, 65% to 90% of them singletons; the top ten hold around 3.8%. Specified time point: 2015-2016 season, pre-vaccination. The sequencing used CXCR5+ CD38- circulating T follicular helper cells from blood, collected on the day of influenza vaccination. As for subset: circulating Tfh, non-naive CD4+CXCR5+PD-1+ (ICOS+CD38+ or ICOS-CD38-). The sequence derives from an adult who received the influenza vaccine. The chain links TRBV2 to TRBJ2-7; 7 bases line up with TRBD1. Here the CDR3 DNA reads TGTGCCAGCAGTGGGACAGGCCAAAGTATCTACGAGCAGTACTTC. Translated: CASSGTGQSIYEQYF.